These 2 T cell receptor beta chains originate from one sample sequenced in a study of blood T cells in healthy people across ages. A J-beta primer mix and a sample-barcoded 5' primer were used in a second PCR of roughly 6 to 11 cycles. Via MiXCR, TCRdb re-called the 5' RACE reads, giving one row per CDR3 protein. The table has roughly 700,000 distinct CDR3 sequences, about half seen once. Sequenced: blood. These receptors all stem from a woman aged 60-75 years in good health.

V gene TRBV5-6 combines with J gene TRBJ2-5, with no clear D. Trimming removed 0 bases at V and 1 base at J, with 7 bases between. The CDR3 has 14 amino acids. CDR1 is SGHDT and CDR2 is YYEEEE in the germline V gene. The CDR3 reads CASSLGLVQETQYF. The CDR3 nucleotides read TGTGCCAGCAGCTTGGGGCTGGTCCAAGAGACCCAGTACTTC.

The sample holds a few counts of this clonotype. The chain couples TRBV21-1 to TRBJ2-4; TRBD2 was called by the table and not checked on the DNA. TRBV21-1 is listed as a pseudogene. CDR3 size: 14 residues. CDR3 DNA: TGTGCCAGCATCGGGAGACAGCTGAAAAACATTCAGTACTTC. This codes for CASIGRQLKNIQYF.